Below are 24 T cell receptor beta chains sequenced from a single sample in a study of blood T cell repertoires in COVID-19. Assay used: immunoSEQ multiplex PCR; TCRdb lists only in-frame clones, some missing. The repertoire holds 70,000 to 95,000 clones, approximately 88% seen once, with 5.8% in the top ten. The sequencing input was peripheral blood. The source of these receptors is a man in his fifties or sixties with active COVID-19.

In its sample, this clone was seen once. The chain employs TRBV2 and TRBJ1-6, with 8 bases matching TRBD1. The junction had 3 bases not matched to a gene; V was cut back by 6 bases and J by 5 bases. The CDR3 totals 14 residues. CDR1 is SNHLY and CDR2 is FYNNEI in the germline V gene. The CDR3 DNA reads TGTGCCAGCAGGGTGACAGGGGATAATTCACCCCTCCACTTT. It encodes CASRVTGDNSPLHF.

The genes are TRBV7-2 and TRBJ2-2; 7 positions match TRBD2. V shed 2 bases and J 4 bases; nucleotides not matched to a gene: 7. The CDR3 covers 16 residues. Germline assignment: CDR1 SGHTA and CDR2 FQGNSA. CDR3 sequence (DNA): TGTGCCAGCAGCTTATCTCCTAGCGGAAGCACCGGGGAGCTGTTTTTT. Translated: CASSLSPSGSTGELFF.

The rearrangement uses TRBV6-6 and TRBJ2-7; 9 bases are a match to TRBD2. The germline gives CDR1 MNHNY, CDR2 SVGAGI (reference sequence). This CDR3 region has 19 residues. After removal of 5 bases from V and 2 bases from J, the junction contained 19 bases not matched to a gene. This chain's CDR3 is CASSLRRPSGTIPAYEQYF. CDR3 coding DNA: TGTGCCAGCAGTCTGCGACGACCTAGCGGGACTATCCCCGCCTACGAGCAGTACTTC.

The chain combines TRBV30 with TRBJ1-6; D perhaps matches TRBD1 (5 bases). Trimming took 0 bases from V and 8 from J, leaving 8 bases between them. The germline V gene has CDR1 GTSNPN and CDR2 SVGIG (reference sequence). The CDR3 consists of 13 residues. CDR3 protein: CAWSVTGDSPLHF. In DNA form, the CDR3 reads TGTGCCTGGAGTGTCACAGGAGATTCACCCCTCCACTTT.

The chain has TRBV4-1 and TRBJ1-6; D not certain. The CDR3 contains 14 residues. Trimming cost V 0 bases and J 10 bases, with 10 bases left between them. From germline, CDR1 is MGHRA and CDR2 YSYEKL. CDR3 in amino acids: CASSQDPRGSPLHF. Written as DNA, the CDR3 is TGCGCCAGCAGCCAAGATCCACGAGGCTCACCCCTCCACTTT.

DNA for the CDR3: TGTGCCAGCAGTGCTAGAGAGGGAGCGGCAGATACGCAGTATTTT. It is translated as CASSAREGAADTQYF. The chain employs TRBV2 and TRBJ2-3; D is possibly TRBD2 (5 bases). V was clipped by 4 bases and J by 4 bases, with 15 bases between them. CDR1 and CDR2 from the germline V gene are SNHLY and FYNNEI. The CDR3 has 15 residues.

V usage is TRBV5-4 and J usage is TRBJ2-7, with 9 nucleotides matching TRBD1. This CDR3 has 14 residues. The germline gives CDR1 SGHNT, CDR2 YYREEE (reference sequence). Germline trimming cut 5 bases from V and 2 bases from J; bases unmatched to any gene: 5. This CDR3 is CASRLQGAAYEQYF. The CDR3 region has the DNA TGTGCCAGCAGACTACAGGGGGCCGCCTACGAGCAGTACTTC.

V usage is TRBV19 and J usage is TRBJ2-5, with 7 bases matching TRBD2. V was pared by 6 bases and J by 2 bases, with 9 bases of the junction left unmatched. Germline CDR1 reads LNHDA; CDR2 reads SQIVND (reference sequence). There are 15 residues in the CDR3. CDR3 in DNA: TGTGCCAGTAGCCTTGGACGGGGGGTTCAAGAGACCCAGTACTTC. Its protein is CASSLGRGVQETQYF.

This rearrangement joins TRBV10-3 to TRBJ2-1, with a possible D match to TRBD1 (5 bases). Looked up from germline, CDR1 is ENHRY and CDR2 is SYGVKD. V lost 4 bases and J lost 7, with 17 bases in between. The CDR3 covers 15 residues. The CDR3 DNA reads TGTGCCATCAGTGTTACGCAGGGCATGGGGAATGAGCAGTTCTTC. This codes for CAISVTQGMGNEQFF.

The genes are TRBV27 and TRBJ2-5; 9 nucleotides line up with TRBD1. The CDR3 totals 16 residues. Germline trimming cut 3 bases from V and 4 bases from J; bases unmatched to any gene: 9. Germline CDR1 and CDR2: MNHEY and SMNVEV (reference sequence). The CDR3 loop reads CASSFEPTGGIETQYF. In DNA, the CDR3 is TGTGCCAGCAGTTTCGAACCCACAGGGGGCATAGAGACCCAGTACTTC.

The chain joins TRBV9 to TRBJ2-1, with 7 bases fitting TRBD2. Germline V gene sequence: CDR1 SGDLS, CDR2 YYNGEE. The CDR3 is made up of 15 amino acids. V was pared by 4 bases and J by 3 bases, with 7 bases of the junction left unmatched. The DNA of the CDR3 is TGTGCCAGCAGCCCCACTGGCGGGGGCTACAATGAGCAGTTCTTC. This translates into CASSPTGGGYNEQFF.

The chain combines TRBV11-2 with TRBJ2-2; possible D gene TRBD2, 6 bases. Germline CDR1 and CDR2: SGHAT and FQNNGV. With 5 bases removed from V and 6 bases from J, the gap between germline ends came to 10 bases. CDR3 size: 13 residues. DNA of the CDR3: TGTGCCAGCAGCCCCACGGGGGCCGGGGAGCTGTTTTTT. Protein: CASSPTGAGELFF.

The V call is TRBV6-5, the J call TRBJ2-3; D gene ambiguous. Trimming left V 5 bases short and J 0 bases short, with 12 bases between. From germline, CDR1 is MNHEY and CDR2 SVGAGI. CDR3 length: 15 residues. The CDR3 is CASSRRAPSTDTQYF. The CDR3 DNA sequence: TGTGCCAGCAGTCGGCGAGCGCCTAGCACAGATACGCAGTATTTT.

The J gene is TRBJ1-1, the V gene TRBV28, with D uncertain. V lost 8 bases and J lost 0, with 16 bases in between. Germline lookup yields CDR1 MDHEN and CDR2 SYDVKM. CDR3 length equals 15 residues. The CDR3 coding sequence is TGTGCCAGCCCGAAGGCGGGGTTGATGAACACTGAAGCTTTCTTT. It is translated as CASPKAGLMNTEAFF.

The chain uses TRBV7-2 and TRBJ2-6; D not resolved. The germline V gene has CDR1 SGHTA and CDR2 FQGNSA. The CDR3 spans 17 residues. V lost 5 bases and J 0 bases, leaving 14 bases between the germline ends. The CDR3 DNA reads TGTGCCAGCAGCCCCCAAGGCGGCCACTCTGGGGCCAACGTCCTGACTTTC. Translated: CASSPQGGHSGANVLTF.

This clone has just one count. The rearrangement uses TRBV6-2 or TRBV6-3 and TRBJ1-2; TRBD1 agrees at 7 bases. Germline V lookup: CDR1 MNHEY, CDR2 SVGEGT. The CDR3 extends over 15 amino acids. V was clipped by 2 bases and J by 4 bases; unmatched bases: 7. CDR3 loop: CASSYPRQGGYGYTF. In DNA form, the CDR3 reads TGTGCCAGCAGTTACCCGAGACAGGGAGGCTATGGCTACACCTTC.

Here the CDR3 reads CASSPGLAGLYEQYF. As DNA, the CDR3 is TGTGCCAGCAGCCCGGGACTAGCGGGACTCTACGAGCAGTACTTC. The chain uses TRBV5-5 and TRBJ2-7; 13 bases align to TRBD2. Trimming cost V 4 bases and J 3 bases; bases outside gene matches: 4. The CDR3 totals 15 residues. The germline gives CDR1 SGHKS, CDR2 YYEKEE (reference sequence).

This sequence joins TRBV10-3 and TRBJ1-1; the D gene is possibly TRBD1 (5 bases). The V gene lost 6 bases and the J gene lost 5 bases, with 13 bases spanning the gap. Germline V lookup: CDR1 ENHRY, CDR2 SYGVKD. The CDR3 runs 13 residues. The CDR3 is CAIRGPLGTEAFF. DNA for the CDR3: TGTGCCATCAGGGGGCCCCTGGGGACTGAAGCTTTCTTT.

The chain has TRBV30 and TRBJ2-1, with TRBD2 matching 13 bases. The CDR3 spans 17 residues. Per germline, CDR1 GTSNPN and CDR2 SVGIG (reference sequence). Trimming cost V 2 bases and J 8 bases; bases outside gene matches: 12. As DNA, the CDR3 is TGTGCCTGGAGTCCCCGGGGGACTAGCGGGGCAATCGATGAGCAGTTCTTC. This sequence encodes CAWSPRGTSGAIDEQFF.

V is TRBV9 and J is TRBJ2-1; 8 nucleotides agree with TRBD2. V shed 1 base, J shed 4 bases, and the junction held 4 bases outside the gene matches. This CDR3 has 15 residues. Germline V CDR1 and CDR2: SGDLS, YYNGEE. The CDR3 protein is CASSVRIAGYNEQFF. The CDR3 bases are TGTGCCAGCAGCGTAAGGATAGCGGGATACAATGAGCAGTTCTTC.

The chain recombines TRBV21-1 with TRBJ2-7; the table calls TRBD1, which could not be checked here. TRBV21-1 corresponds to a pseudogene. The CDR3 is 14 amino acids. The CDR3 nucleotides are TGTGCCAGCAGCCGGGACAGGGTCTCCTACGAGCAGTACTTC. This encodes CASSRDRVSYEQYF.

The rearrangement joins TRBV5-8 to TRBJ2-7; 8 bases fit TRBD1. Per germline, CDR1 SGHTS and CDR2 YDEGEE. CDR3 length equals 15 residues. Unmatched junction bases numbered 5, after V lost 2 bases and J lost 1 base. In DNA, the CDR3 is TGTGCCAGCAGCTTCCTCAGGGGGCAATCCTACGAGCAGTACTTC. Its protein product is CASSFLRGQSYEQYF.

The chain has TRBV30 and TRBJ1-6; D is unclear. Per germline, CDR1 GTSNPN and CDR2 SVGIG (reference sequence). Deletions cut 7 bases from V and 7 bases from J, with 17 bases between. The CDR3 spans 14 residues. The CDR3 reads CAYNRVAENSPLHF. CDR3 DNA: TGTGCCTACAACCGGGTGGCTGAAAATTCACCCCTCCACTTT.

The chain links TRBV24-1 to TRBJ2-3, with a weak D call TRBD2 (6 bases). Germline lookup yields CDR1 KGHDR and CDR2 SFDVKD. V lost 5 bases and J 5 bases, leaving 19 bases between the germline ends. CDR3 length: 16 residues. The CDR3 protein is CATSVPTGGGRDTQYF. The CDR3 DNA reads TGTGCCACCAGTGTACCCACCGGGGGTGGTAGAGATACGCAGTATTTT.